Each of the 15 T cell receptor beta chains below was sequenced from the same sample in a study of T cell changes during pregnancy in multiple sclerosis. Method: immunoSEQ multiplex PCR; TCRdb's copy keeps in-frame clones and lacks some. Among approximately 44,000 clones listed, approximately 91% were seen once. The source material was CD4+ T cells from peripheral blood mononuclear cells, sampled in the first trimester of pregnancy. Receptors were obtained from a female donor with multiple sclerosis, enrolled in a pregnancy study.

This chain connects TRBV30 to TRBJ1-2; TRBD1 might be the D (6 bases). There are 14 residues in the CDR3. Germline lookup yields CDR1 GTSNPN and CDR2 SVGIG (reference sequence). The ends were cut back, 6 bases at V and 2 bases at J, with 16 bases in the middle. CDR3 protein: CACLLTTGNYGYTF. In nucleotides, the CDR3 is TGTGCCTGCCTACTTACCACAGGGAACTATGGCTACACCTTC.

Written as DNA, the CDR3 is TGTGCCAGCAGTAGTCCGGGACAGGGGGCTAGAGGCTACACCTTC. Encoded protein: CASSSPGQGARGYTF. The V and J genes are TRBV28 and TRBJ1-2; TRBD1 matches at 12 bases. Per germline, CDR1 MDHEN and CDR2 SYDVKM. The CDR3 has 15 residues. J lost 8 bases, V lost 5 bases, and 9 bases had no gene match.

The CDR3 region has the DNA TGTGCCAGCAGCCATGGGAGGGACCTTAGCTCCTACAATGAGCAGTTCTTC. Its translation is CASSHGRDLSSYNEQFF. The V gene is TRBV9, the J gene TRBJ2-1; 7 bases align to TRBD2. In germline, CDR1 is SGDLS, CDR2 YYNGEE. The CDR3 is 17 residues long. With V trimmed by 4 bases and J by 0 bases, 10 bases remained unmatched.

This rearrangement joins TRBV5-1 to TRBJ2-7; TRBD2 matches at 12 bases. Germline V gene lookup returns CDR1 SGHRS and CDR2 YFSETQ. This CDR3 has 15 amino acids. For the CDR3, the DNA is TGCGCGGCTCAAGAACTAGCGGGAGGTCCCTCGAGCGAGTACTTC. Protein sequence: CAAQELAGGPSSEYF.

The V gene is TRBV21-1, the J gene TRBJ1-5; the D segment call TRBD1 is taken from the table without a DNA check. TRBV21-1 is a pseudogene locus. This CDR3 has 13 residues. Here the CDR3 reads CASSRGSNQPQHF. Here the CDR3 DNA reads TGTGCCAGCAGCAGGGGCAGCAATCAGCCCCAGCATTTT.

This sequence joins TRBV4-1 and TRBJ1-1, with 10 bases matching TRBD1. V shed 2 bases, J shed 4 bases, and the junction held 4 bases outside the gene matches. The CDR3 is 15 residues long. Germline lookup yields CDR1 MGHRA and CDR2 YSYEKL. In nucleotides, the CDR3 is TGCGCCAGCAGCCAAAGGGACAGGGGACCCACTGAAGCTTTCTTT. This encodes CASSQRDRGPTEAFF.

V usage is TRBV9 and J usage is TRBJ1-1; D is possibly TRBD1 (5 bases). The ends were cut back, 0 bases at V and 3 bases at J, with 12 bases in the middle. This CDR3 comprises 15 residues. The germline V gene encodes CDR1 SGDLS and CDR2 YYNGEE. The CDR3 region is CASSVAGGMYTEAFF. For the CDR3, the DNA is TGTGCCAGCAGCGTAGCGGGGGGAATGTACACTGAAGCTTTCTTT.

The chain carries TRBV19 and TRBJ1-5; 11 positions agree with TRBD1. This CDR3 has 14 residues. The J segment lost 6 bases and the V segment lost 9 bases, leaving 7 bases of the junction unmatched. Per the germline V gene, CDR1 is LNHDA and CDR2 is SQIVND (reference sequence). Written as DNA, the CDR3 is TGTGCCAGCACCCGGACAGGGGGCCCTCAGCCCCAGCATTTT. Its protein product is CASTRTGGPQPQHF. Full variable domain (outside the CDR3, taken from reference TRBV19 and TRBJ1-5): DGGITQSPKYLFRKEGQNVTLSCEQNLNHDAMYWYRQDPGQGLRLIYYSQIVNDFQKGDIAEGYSVSREKKESFPLTVTSAQKNPTAFYLCASTRTGGPQPQHFGDGTRLSIL.

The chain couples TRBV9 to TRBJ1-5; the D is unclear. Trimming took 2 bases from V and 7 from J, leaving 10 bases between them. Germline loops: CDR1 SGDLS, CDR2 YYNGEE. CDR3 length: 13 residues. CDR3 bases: TGTGCCAGCAGCGTCGAGGGTTACCAGCCCCAGCATTTT. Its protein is CASSVEGYQPQHF.

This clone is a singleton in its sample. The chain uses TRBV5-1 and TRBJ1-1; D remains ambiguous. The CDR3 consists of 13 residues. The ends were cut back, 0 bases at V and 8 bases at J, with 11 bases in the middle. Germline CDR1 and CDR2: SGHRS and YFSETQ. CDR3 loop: CASSLDPVTEAFF. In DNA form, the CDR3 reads TGCGCCAGCAGCTTGGATCCAGTAACCGAAGCTTTCTTT.

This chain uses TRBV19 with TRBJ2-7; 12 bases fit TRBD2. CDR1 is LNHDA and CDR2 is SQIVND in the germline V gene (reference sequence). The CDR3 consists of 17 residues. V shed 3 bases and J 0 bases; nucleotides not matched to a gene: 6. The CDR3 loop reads CASSIAGTSGLSYEQYF. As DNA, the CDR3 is TGTGCCAGTAGTATCGCCGGGACTAGCGGGCTCTCCTACGAGCAGTACTTC. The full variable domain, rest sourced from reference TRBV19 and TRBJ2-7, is DGGITQSPKYLFRKEGQNVTLSCEQNLNHDAMYWYRQDPGQGLRLIYYSQIVNDFQKGDIAEGYSVSREKKESFPLTVTSAQKNPTAFYLCASSIAGTSGLSYEQYFGPGTRLTVT.

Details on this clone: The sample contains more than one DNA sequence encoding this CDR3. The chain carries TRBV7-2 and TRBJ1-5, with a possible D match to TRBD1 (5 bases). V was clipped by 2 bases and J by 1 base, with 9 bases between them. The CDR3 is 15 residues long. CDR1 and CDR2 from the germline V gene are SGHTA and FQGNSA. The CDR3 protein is CASSLSGRSNQPQHF. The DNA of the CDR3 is TGTGCCAGCAGCTTATCAGGGAGGAGCAATCAGCCCCAGCATTTT. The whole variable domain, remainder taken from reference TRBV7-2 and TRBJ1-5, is GAGVSQSPSNKVTEKGKDVELRCDPISGHTALYWYRQSLGQGLEFLIYFQGNSAPDKSGLPSDRFSAERTGGSVSTLTIQRTQQEDSAVYLCASSLSGRSNQPQHFGDGTRLSIL.

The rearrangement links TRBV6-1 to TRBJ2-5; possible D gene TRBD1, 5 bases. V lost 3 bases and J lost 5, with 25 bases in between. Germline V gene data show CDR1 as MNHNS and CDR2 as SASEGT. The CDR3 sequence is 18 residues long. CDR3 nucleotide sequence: TGTGCCAGCAGTGACTATTTGGATGGCCTTGCAGGGTTGGAGACCCAGTACTTC. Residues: CASSDYLDGLAGLETQYF.

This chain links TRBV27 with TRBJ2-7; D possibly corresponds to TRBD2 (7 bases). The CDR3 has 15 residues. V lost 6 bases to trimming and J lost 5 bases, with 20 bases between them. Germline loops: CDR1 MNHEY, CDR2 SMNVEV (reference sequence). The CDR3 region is CASSPWEGGRDEQYF. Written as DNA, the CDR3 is TGTGCCAGCAGCCCTTGGGAGGGGGGAAGGGACGAGCAGTACTTC.

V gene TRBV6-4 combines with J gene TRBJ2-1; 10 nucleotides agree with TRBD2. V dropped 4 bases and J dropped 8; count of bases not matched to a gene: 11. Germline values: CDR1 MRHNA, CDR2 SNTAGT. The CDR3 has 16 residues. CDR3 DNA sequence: TGTGCCAGCAGTGCCCGATCTAGCGGGAGTAGGGATGAGCAGTTCTTC. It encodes CASSARSSGSRDEQFF.